These 31 T cell receptor beta chains were sequenced from one sample in a study of OX40 agonist ivuxolimab in advanced cancers. The library came from the immunoSEQ multiplex PCR assay. TCRdb carries this immuneACCESS record with in-frame sequences only. Its versions omit some clonotypes, under half of them owing to an unresolved V gene in the studies checked, with the rest unexplained. This sample has roughly 87,000 clones in its table, and roughly 90% of those were observed once. Less than 0.75% of the sample lies in the top ten. The specimen comprised CD4+ or CD8+ T cells sorted from blood, sampled in a trial of the OX40 agonist ivuxolimab. The receptor set was obtained from an adult with an advanced solid tumor such as melanoma, head and neck, liver or kidney cancer.

The chain recombines TRBV9 with TRBJ2-7; 11 bases agree with TRBD2. Losses at the gene ends were 3 bases for V and 2 bases for J; bases not matched to a gene: 4. Germline V gene sequence: CDR1 SGDLS, CDR2 YYNGEE. The CDR3 consists of 15 residues. CDR3: CASSEGTSGAYEQYF. For the CDR3, the DNA is TGTGCCAGCAGCGAGGGGACTAGCGGAGCCTACGAGCAGTACTTC. The full variable domain, completed using reference TRBV9 and TRBJ2-7, is DSGVTQTPKHLITATGQRVTLRCSPRSGDLSVYWYQQSLDQGLQFLIQYYNGEERAKGNILERFSAQQFPDLHSELNLSSLELGDSALYFCASSEGTSGAYEQYFGPGTRLTVT.

The chain carries TRBV27 and TRBJ2-2; 8 bases are a match to TRBD1. V was clipped by 4 bases and J by 2 bases; unmatched bases: 12. CDR1 is MNHEY, CDR2 SMNVEV, per germline (reference sequence). This CDR3 is 18 amino acids long. CDR3 sequence reads: CASSSPRGQGTNTGELFF. DNA for the CDR3: TGTGCCAGCAGTTCCCCGAGAGGACAGGGTACTAACACCGGGGAGCTGTTTTTT.

The chain links TRBV5-1 to TRBJ2-5; TRBD1 agrees at 7 bases. Germline V gene sequence: CDR1 SGHRS, CDR2 YFSETQ. V lost 5 bases to trimming and J lost 1 base; unmatched junction nucleotides: 5. CDR3 length: 14 amino acids. Written as DNA, the CDR3 is TGCGCCAGCAGATACCGGGACAGCCAAGAGACCCAGTACTTC. It translates to CASRYRDSQETQYF. The entire variable domain, with the rest obtained from reference TRBV5-1 and TRBJ2-5, is as follows: KAGVTQTPRYLIKTRGQQVTLSCSPISGHRSVSWYQQTPGQGLQFLFEYFSETQRNKGNFPGRFSGRQFSNSRSEMNVSTLELGDSALYLCASRYRDSQETQYFGPGTRLLVL.

V usage is TRBV4-3 and J usage is TRBJ2-1, with TRBD2 matching 10 bases. CDR3 length: 21 residues. The germline V gene encodes CDR1 LGHNA and CDR2 YSLEER. The ends lost 1 base at V and 0 bases at J; junction bases unmatched: 15. CDR3 sequence (DNA): TGCGCCAGCAGCCAAGTTTTCGCTAGCGGGGGTTCTCCAAGCTCCTACAATGAGCAGTTCTTC. Protein product: CASSQVFASGGSPSSYNEQFF.

The J gene is TRBJ1-2, the V gene TRBV7-2; 9 nucleotides line up with TRBD1. The CDR3 consists of 18 residues. The J segment lost 6 bases and the V segment lost 0 bases, leaving 14 bases of the junction unmatched. The germline CDR1 and CDR2 sequences are SGHTA and FQGNSA. The DNA for the CDR3 is TGTGCCAGCAGCTTAGCGAGTCTTGTGCGGACAGGGGTTGATGGCTACACCTTC. The encoded protein is CASSLASLVRTGVDGYTF.

The CDR3: CASSHPGGLNTEAFF. The CDR3 bases are TGTGCCAGCAGTCACCCAGGGGGGTTGAACACTGAAGCTTTCTTT. The chain has TRBV28 and TRBJ1-1; the match to TRBD1 covers 7 bases. The V segment lost 5 bases and the J segment 0 bases; nucleotides outside the gene matches: 6. Per the germline V gene, CDR1 is MDHEN and CDR2 is SYDVKM. The CDR3 runs 15 residues.

The rearrangement uses TRBV5-1 and TRBJ1-1; 7 bases are shared with TRBD1. Germline lookup yields CDR1 SGHRS and CDR2 YFSETQ. The length of the CDR3 is 13 residues. The junction had 0 bases not matched to a gene; V was cut back by 3 bases and J by 1 base. The CDR3 loop is CASSWDRNTEAFF. In DNA, the CDR3 is TGCGCCAGCAGCTGGGACAGGAACACTGAAGCTTTCTTT.

The sample holds one count of this clone. Within the sample, other DNA sequences also encode this same CDR3. The chain combines TRBV4-3 with TRBJ2-5; D gene ambiguous. The CDR3 consists of 13 residues. Trimming removed 0 bases at V and 5 bases at J, with 7 bases between. Germline V gene lookup returns CDR1 LGHNA and CDR2 YSLEER. The CDR3, as DNA: TGCGCCAGCAGCCAAGATTCTCGGGAGACCCAGTACTTC. Its translation is CASSQDSRETQYF.

This clone has just one count. The gene calls are TRBV4-1 and TRBJ1-1, with D uncertain. V lost 4 bases and J lost 4, with 22 bases in between. From germline, CDR1 is MGHRA and CDR2 YSYEKL. This CDR3 has 17 amino acids. The CDR3 sequence is CASSPNEASQSSTEAFF. CDR3 coding DNA: TGCGCCAGCAGCCCGAACGAAGCTTCCCAATCCAGCACTGAAGCTTTCTTT.

This clone was recorded only once. The V gene is TRBV9, the J gene TRBJ2-1; 15 positions match TRBD2. The CDR3 is 17 amino acids. Losses at the gene ends were 4 bases for V and 8 bases for J; bases not matched to a gene: 10. CDR1 SGDLS and CDR2 YYNGEE come from the germline V gene. The CDR3 bases are TGTGCCAGCAGCAGCCACTGGACTAGCGGGGGGGCGTATGAGCAGTTCTTC. It codes for CASSSHWTSGGAYEQFF. The variable domain in full, with the rest retrieved from reference TRBV9 and TRBJ2-1, is DSGVTQTPKHLITATGQRVTLRCSPRSGDLSVYWYQQSLDQGLQFLIQYYNGEERAKGNILERFSAQQFPDLHSELNLSSLELGDSALYFCASSSHWTSGGAYEQFFGPGTRLTVL.

This clone was seen a few times. V gene TRBV28 combines with J gene TRBJ2-7; the match to TRBD2 covers 7 bases. With V trimmed by 7 bases and J by 3 bases, 9 bases remained unmatched. Germline loops: CDR1 MDHEN, CDR2 SYDVKM. This CDR3 is built from 14 residues. CDR3: CASNPGGSRYEQYF. The CDR3 bases are TGTGCCAGCAACCCCGGGGGGAGTCGCTACGAGCAGTACTTC. Full variable domain (outside the CDR3, taken from reference TRBV28 and TRBJ2-7): DVKVTQSSRYLVKRTGEKVFLECVQDMDHENMFWYRQDPGLGLRLIYFSYDVKMKEKGDIPEGYSVSREKKERFSLILESASTNQTSMYLCASNPGGSRYEQYFGPGTRLTVT.

V is TRBV2 and J is TRBJ1-2; D is unclear. CDR3 size: 15 residues. Per germline, CDR1 SNHLY and CDR2 FYNNEI. The germline V and J ends were trimmed by 2 bases and 5 bases, with 15 bases remaining between them. The chain's CDR3 is CASSESGRVEYGYTF. CDR3 sequence (DNA): TGTGCCAGCAGTGAAAGTGGGCGGGTAGAATATGGCTACACCTTC.

This clone has just one count. As DNA, the CDR3 is TGTGCCAGCAGCTTCTCACAGGGTAACACTGAAGCTTTCTTT. Translating it yields CASSFSQGNTEAFF. V and J are TRBV7-3 and TRBJ1-1; TRBD1 might be the D (6 bases). The CDR3 has 14 amino acids. V lost 3 bases and J 2 bases, leaving 10 bases between the germline ends. Germline values: CDR1 SGHTA, CDR2 FQGTGA.

The rearrangement uses TRBV5-1 and TRBJ2-1; perhaps TRBD2 as D (6 bases). Trimming took off 4 bases at V and 3 bases at J, with 11 bases between the two ends. Germline V gene sequence: CDR1 SGHRS, CDR2 YFSETQ. The CDR3 is 14 residues long. This CDR3 is CASSTGLGYNEQFF. The CDR3 DNA follows: TGCGCCAGCAGCACGGGACTCGGCTACAATGAGCAGTTCTTC.

The chain combines TRBV5-4 with TRBJ2-6; TRBD1 matches at 10 bases. Germline assignment: CDR1 SGHNT and CDR2 YYREEE (reference sequence). J lost 1 base, V lost 5 bases, and 6 bases had no gene match. The length of the CDR3 is 17 residues. CDR3 amino acids: CASSLGTGASGANVLTF. CDR3 sequence (DNA): TGTGCCAGCAGTCTTGGGACAGGGGCTTCTGGGGCCAACGTCCTGACTTTC.

The chain couples TRBV11-2 to TRBJ2-5; 7 nucleotides match TRBD2. Germline V gene data show CDR1 as SGHAT and CDR2 as FQNNGV. The CDR3 has 14 residues. V was pared by 8 bases and J by 7 bases, with 13 bases of the junction left unmatched. CDR3 bases: TGTGCCAGCGGTGGGGGGGGTCCGTCAGGGACCCAGTACTTC. Amino acid sequence: CASGGGGPSGTQYF.

In this sample, this clone turned up a few times. The chain combines TRBV7-2 with TRBJ1-3; 7 positions match TRBD1. Germline V gene sequence: CDR1 SGHTA, CDR2 FQGNSA. Trimming cost V 4 bases and J 4 bases; bases outside gene matches: 7. The CDR3 sequence is 15 residues long. The CDR3 DNA follows: TGTGCCAGCAGCTCCCAGACAGGGTTCGGAAACACCATATATTTT. It codes for CASSSQTGFGNTIYF.

As for this clone: This specimen includes other DNA sequences encoding the same CDR3. This chain connects TRBV7-2 to TRBJ2-7; D perhaps matches TRBD2 (5 bases). The germline V gene encodes CDR1 SGHTA and CDR2 FQGNSA. The CDR3 runs to 14 residues. Trimming pared 1 base from V and 2 bases from J, leaving 9 bases between. The CDR3 is CASSLGGSPYEQYF. The CDR3 bases are TGTGCCAGCAGCTTAGGAGGGTCCCCCTACGAGCAGTACTTC.

The count of this clone is one. J is TRBJ2-7 and V is TRBV28; 10 bases align to TRBD2. Germline loops: CDR1 MDHEN, CDR2 SYDVKM. The CDR3 spans 16 residues. Trimming cost V 6 bases and J 0 bases; bases outside gene matches: 8. The CDR3 DNA reads as TGTGCCAGCAGCGGACAAAGACTAGCGGGCTCCTACGAGCAGTACTTC. This gives the protein CASSGQRLAGSYEQYF.

V usage is TRBV27 and J usage is TRBJ2-1, with 13 bases lining up with TRBD2. CDR1 and CDR2 (germline): MNHEY, SMNVEV (reference sequence). Germline trimming cut 4 bases from V and 16 bases from J; bases unmatched to any gene: 16. CDR3 length equals 16 residues. The CDR3 DNA sequence: TGTGCCAGCAGTTCCCCATCGACTAGCGGGAGGCCTGGGGAATTCTTC. Amino acid sequence: CASSSPSTSGRPGEFF.

This chain joins TRBV15 and TRBJ2-3, with TRBD2 matching over 7 bases. Germline CDR1 reads LNHNV; CDR2 reads YYDKDF (reference sequence). CDR3 length: 15 amino acids. With 5 bases clipped from V and 3 bases from J, the junction kept 8 bases outside the gene matches. The CDR3 loop is CATSGLLATTDTQYF. As DNA, the CDR3 is TGTGCCACCAGCGGCTTACTAGCGACGACAGATACGCAGTATTTT.

The chain joins TRBV7-2 to TRBJ2-5, with D unclear. The CDR3 contains 15 residues. V was clipped by 3 bases and J by 0 bases, with 11 bases between them. CDR1 is SGHTA, CDR2 FQGNSA, per germline. CDR3 sequence: CASSFRLGDQETQYF. CDR3 nucleotides: TGTGCCAGCAGCTTTCGTCTCGGAGACCAAGAGACCCAGTACTTC.

The chain couples TRBV10-3 to TRBJ2-7; the D call may be TRBD1 or TRBD2 (5 bases each). CDR1 is ENHRY, CDR2 SYGVKD, per germline. V was shortened by 3 bases and J by 6 bases, with 9 bases between the two germline ends. The length of the CDR3 is 12 residues. CDR3 nucleotide sequence: TGTGCCATCAGTGATGGGGGTACCGAGCAGTACTTC. This translates into CAISDGGTEQYF.

The V gene is TRBV18, the J gene TRBJ1-3, with 8 bases lining up with TRBD1. The CDR3 covers 15 residues. After removal of 3 bases from V and 7 bases from J, the junction contained 8 bases not matched to a gene. Germline V gene lookup returns CDR1 KGHSH and CDR2 LQKENI. CDR3 nucleotide sequence: TGTGCCAGCTCACCCGTCCAGGGGGCGGCGAACACCATATATTTT. It codes for CASSPVQGAANTIYF.

A remark on this clone: Other DNA variants within this sample encode the same CDR3. The chain is built from TRBV7-9 and TRBJ2-3; D unclear. The germline V gene has CDR1 SEHNR and CDR2 FQNEAQ (reference sequence). V lost 3 bases to trimming and J lost 1 base, with 5 bases between them. CDR3 length: 13 residues. CDR3 sequence (DNA): TGTGCCAGCAGCTTGATCGGCACAGATACGCAGTATTTT. It translates to CASSLIGTDTQYF.

This rearrangement joins TRBV5-1 to TRBJ2-7, with D maybe TRBD1 (5 bases). This CDR3 is built from 14 residues. The V gene's germline CDR1 is SGHRS and CDR2 YFSETQ. The V gene lost 0 bases and the J gene lost 2 bases, with 9 bases spanning the gap. The CDR3 here is CASSLVSGTYEQYF. CDR3 bases: TGCGCCAGCAGCTTGGTGTCAGGGACCTACGAGCAGTACTTC.

This chain links TRBV6-5 with TRBJ2-1; 8 bases align to TRBD2. The CDR3 sequence is 16 residues long. Trimming cost V 2 bases and J 4 bases; bases outside gene matches: 7. Germline CDR1 is MNHEY and CDR2 is SVGAGI. CDR3 protein: CASSYGLAPGYNEQFF. The CDR3 DNA reads as TGTGCCAGCAGTTACGGACTAGCCCCGGGATACAATGAGCAGTTCTTC.

This chain uses TRBV5-1 with TRBJ2-1; no clear D gene. V lost 2 bases to trimming and J lost 8 bases, with 14 bases between them. The CDR3 spans 14 residues. The germline gives CDR1 SGHRS, CDR2 YFSETQ. CDR3 loop: CASSLPSVSYEQFF. The CDR3 DNA follows: TGCGCCAGCAGCTTACCCTCGGTCAGCTATGAGCAGTTCTTC.

This sequence joins TRBV7-9 and TRBJ1-4, with no clear D. The germline CDR1 and CDR2 sequences are SEHNR and FQNEAQ (reference sequence). The CDR3 spans 12 residues. The V and J ends lost 1 base and 8 bases respectively, with 5 bases between them. In nucleotides, the CDR3 is TGTGCCAGCAGCTTAGTGTACGAAAAACTGTTTTTT. This codes for CASSLVYEKLFF.

The V and J genes are TRBV19 and TRBJ1-4, with a tentative D call TRBD1 (6 bases). CDR1 and CDR2 from the germline V gene are LNHDA and SQIVND (reference sequence). Trimming stripped 3 bases from V and 7 bases from J, with 18 bases between. The CDR3 spans 16 residues. The DNA for the CDR3 is TGTGCCAGTAGTATCTACAGGGAGGGGAATGGTGAAAAACTGTTTTTT. Its protein product is CASSIYREGNGEKLFF.

The gene calls are TRBV19 and TRBJ1-5; D is perhaps TRBD1 (6 bases). Germline lookup yields CDR1 LNHDA and CDR2 SQIVND (reference sequence). With 7 bases removed from V and 4 bases from J, the gap between germline ends came to 17 bases. The CDR3 consists of 15 residues. CDR3 nucleotide sequence: TGTGCCAGTATACCGGGGGCCAAGGGGAATCAGCCCCAGCATTTT. Amino acid sequence: CASIPGAKGNQPQHF.